Listed below are T cell receptor beta chains from one sample, sequenced in a study of blood T cell repertoires in COVID-19. Only in-frame clones appear in the TCRdb table, and some are missing; sequencing was by immunoSEQ multiplex PCR. The sample carries some 390,000 clones, around 87% recorded once. The sample consisted of peripheral blood. The receptors originated from a human donor in a cohort sampled during active COVID-19. Both conserved end residues are part of each CDR3. D genes are given only for firm matches. The size entry is marked missing in some rows and otherwise reads once, few, many or a size class.

cdr3_aa: CASTHNRGEPQHF
cdr3_nt: TGTGCCAGTACTCACAACCGGGGGGAGCCCCAGCATTTT
d_call: .
clone_size: .
v_call: TRBV19
j_call: TRBJ1-5

cdr3_aa: CASSLASIADGYGYTF
cdr3_nt: TGTGCCAGCAGCTTAGCCTCCATAGCGGATGGCTATGGCTACACCTTC
d_call: .
clone_size: .
v_call: TRBV11-3
j_call: TRBJ1-2

cdr3_aa: CASSATGGAGANVLTF
cdr3_nt: TGTGCCAGTAGTGCGACAGGGGGCGCGGGGGCCAACGTCCTGACTTTC
d_call: TRBD1
clone_size: .
v_call: TRBV19
j_call: TRBJ2-6

cdr3_aa: CASSAAGGGGWETQYF
cdr3_nt: TGTGCCAGCAGCGCGGCCGGTGGGGGAGGGTGGGAGACCCAGTACTTC
d_call: TRBD2
clone_size: .
v_call: TRBV9
j_call: TRBJ2-5

cdr3_aa: CASSLDTALNTEAFF
cdr3_nt: TGTGCCAGCAGCTTAGACACAGCTTTGAACACTGAAGCTTTCTTT
d_call: .
clone_size: few
v_call: TRBV11-2
j_call: TRBJ1-1

cdr3_aa: CASSMGLAGEGAYEQYF
cdr3_nt: TGTGCCAGCAGTATGGGGCTAGCGGGAGAAGGCGCCTACGAGCAGTACTTC
d_call: TRBD2
clone_size: .
v_call: TRBV5-4
j_call: TRBJ2-7

cdr3_aa: CSPDLRLRDPKGANEKLFF
cdr3_nt: TGCAGCCCGGATCTGCGGTTAAGGGACCCCAAGGGGGCTAATGAAAAACTGTTTTTT
d_call: .
clone_size: .
v_call: TRBV29-1
j_call: TRBJ1-4

cdr3_aa: CASSERWQGNTEAFF
cdr3_nt: TGTGCCAGCAGTGAACGGTGGCAGGGGAACACTGAAGCTTTCTTT
d_call: .
clone_size: few
v_call: TRBV6-1
j_call: TRBJ1-1

cdr3_aa: CASKMGQFYEQYF
cdr3_nt: TGTGCCAGCAAAATGGGACAGTTCTACGAGCAGTACTTC
d_call: TRBD1
clone_size: .
v_call: TRBV12-3/TRBV12-4
j_call: TRBJ2-7

cdr3_aa: CASSQAERFTDTQYF
cdr3_nt: TGCGCCAGCAGCCAAGCAGAGCGGTTCACAGATACGCAGTATTTT
d_call: .
clone_size: .
v_call: TRBV4-1
j_call: TRBJ2-3

cdr3_aa: CASSPSMVDASGYDTGELFF
cdr3_nt: TGTGCCAGCAGTCCTTCGATGGTGGACGCTAGCGGGTACGACACCGGGGAGCTGTTTTTT
d_call: TRBD2
clone_size: .
v_call: TRBV6-6
j_call: TRBJ2-2

cdr3_aa: CSVGTVNTGELFF
cdr3_nt: TGCAGCGTCGGGACAGTGAACACCGGGGAGCTGTTTTTT
d_call: TRBD1
clone_size: .
v_call: TRBV29-1
j_call: TRBJ2-2

cdr3_aa: CASRTSGGGKETQYF
cdr3_nt: TGTGCCAGCAGGACTAGCGGGGGAGGGAAAGAGACCCAGTACTTC
d_call: TRBD2
clone_size: .
v_call: TRBV6-5
j_call: TRBJ2-5

cdr3_aa: CASSEFRAGSEQYF
cdr3_nt: TGTGCCAGCAGTGAGTTTAGGGCGGGATCGGAGCAGTACTTC
d_call: .
clone_size: .
v_call: TRBV2
j_call: TRBJ2-7

cdr3_aa: CATRTNQGDYGYTF
cdr3_nt: TGTGCCACCAGGACCAATCAGGGGGACTATGGCTACACCTTC
d_call: TRBD1
clone_size: .
v_call: TRBV15
j_call: TRBJ1-2

cdr3_aa: CASSFSGDNSYEQYF
cdr3_nt: TGTGCCAGCAGTTTTTCCGGGGACAACTCCTACGAGCAGTACTTC
d_call: .
clone_size: .
v_call: TRBV28
j_call: TRBJ2-7

cdr3_aa: CASSHRRREGYEQYF
cdr3_nt: TGTGCCAGCAGTCACCGACGCAGGGAAGGCTACGAGCAGTACTTC
d_call: .
clone_size: once
v_call: TRBV27
j_call: TRBJ2-7

cdr3_aa: CASSESSGTGAGTQYF
cdr3_nt: TGTGCCAGCAGTGAATCTTCCGGGACAGGGGCTGGGACCCAGTACTTC
d_call: TRBD1
clone_size: once
v_call: TRBV6-1
j_call: TRBJ2-5

cdr3_aa: CASSLLAGAREQYF
cdr3_nt: TGCGCCAGCAGCTTACTAGCGGGAGCACGGGAGCAGTACTTC
d_call: TRBD2
clone_size: .
v_call: TRBV5-1
j_call: TRBJ2-7

cdr3_aa: CASSPSRGNYGYTF
cdr3_nt: TGTGCCAGCAGCCCAAGCAGGGGTAACTATGGCTACACCTTC
d_call: .
clone_size: .
v_call: TRBV5-4
j_call: TRBJ1-2